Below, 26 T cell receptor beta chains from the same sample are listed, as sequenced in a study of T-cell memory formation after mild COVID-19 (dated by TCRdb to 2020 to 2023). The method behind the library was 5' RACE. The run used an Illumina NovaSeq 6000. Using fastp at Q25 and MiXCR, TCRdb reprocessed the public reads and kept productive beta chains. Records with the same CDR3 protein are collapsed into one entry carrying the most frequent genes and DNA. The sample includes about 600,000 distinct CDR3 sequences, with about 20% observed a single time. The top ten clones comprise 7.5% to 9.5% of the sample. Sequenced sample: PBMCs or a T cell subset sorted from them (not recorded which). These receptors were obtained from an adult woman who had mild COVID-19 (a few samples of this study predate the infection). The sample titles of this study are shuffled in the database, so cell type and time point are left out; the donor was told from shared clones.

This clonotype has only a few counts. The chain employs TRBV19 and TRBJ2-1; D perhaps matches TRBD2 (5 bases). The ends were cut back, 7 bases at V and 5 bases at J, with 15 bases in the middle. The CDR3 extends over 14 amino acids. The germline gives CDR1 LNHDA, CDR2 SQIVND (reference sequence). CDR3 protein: CASIGRPRNNEQFF. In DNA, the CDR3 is TGTGCCAGTATTGGGAGACCCCGGAACAATGAGCAGTTCTTC.

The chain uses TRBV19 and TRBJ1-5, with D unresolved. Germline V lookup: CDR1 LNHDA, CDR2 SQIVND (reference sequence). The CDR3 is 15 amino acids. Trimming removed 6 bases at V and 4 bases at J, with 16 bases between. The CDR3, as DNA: TGTGCCAGTAGGACTACCTGGACGGGAAATCAGCCCCAGCATTTT. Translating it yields CASRTTWTGNQPQHF.

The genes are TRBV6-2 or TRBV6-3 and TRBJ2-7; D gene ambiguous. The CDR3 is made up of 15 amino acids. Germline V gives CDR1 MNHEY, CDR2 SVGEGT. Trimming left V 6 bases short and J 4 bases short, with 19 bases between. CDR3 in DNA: TGTGCCAGCAGGGTGTCCTTAAGGGCGACATACGAGCAGTACTTC. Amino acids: CASRVSLRATYEQYF.

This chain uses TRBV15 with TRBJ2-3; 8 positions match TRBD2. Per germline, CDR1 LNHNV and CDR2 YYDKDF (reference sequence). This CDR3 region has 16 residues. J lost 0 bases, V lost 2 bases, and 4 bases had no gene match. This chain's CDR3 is CATSRLSGTSTDTQYF. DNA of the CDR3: TGTGCCACCAGCAGACTTAGCGGGACTAGCACAGATACGCAGTATTTT.

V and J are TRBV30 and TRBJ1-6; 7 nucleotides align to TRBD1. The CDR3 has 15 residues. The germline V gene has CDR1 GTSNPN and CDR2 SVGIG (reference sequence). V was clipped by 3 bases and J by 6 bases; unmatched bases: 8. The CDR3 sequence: CAWRGSGQINSPLHF. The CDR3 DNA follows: TGTGCCTGGAGGGGATCGGGACAGATTAATTCACCCCTCCACTTT.

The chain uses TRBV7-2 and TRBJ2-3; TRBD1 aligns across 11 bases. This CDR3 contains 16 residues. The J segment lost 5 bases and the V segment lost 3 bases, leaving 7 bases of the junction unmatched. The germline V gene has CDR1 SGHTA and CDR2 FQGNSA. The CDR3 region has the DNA TGTGCCAGCAGCTTGTCCGGGACAGGGGGTTTAGATACGCAGTATTTT. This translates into CASSLSGTGGLDTQYF.

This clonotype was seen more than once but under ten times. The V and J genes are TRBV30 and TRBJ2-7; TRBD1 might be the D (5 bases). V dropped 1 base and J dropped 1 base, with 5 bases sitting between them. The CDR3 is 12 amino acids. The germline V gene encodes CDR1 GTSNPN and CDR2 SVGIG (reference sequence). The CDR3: CAWSAGSYEQYF. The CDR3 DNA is TGTGCCTGGAGTGCAGGGTCCTACGAGCAGTACTTC.

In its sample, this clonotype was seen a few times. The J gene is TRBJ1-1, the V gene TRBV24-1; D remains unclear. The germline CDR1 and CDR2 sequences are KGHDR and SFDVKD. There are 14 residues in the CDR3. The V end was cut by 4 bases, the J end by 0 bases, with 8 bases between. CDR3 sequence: CATSEELMNTEAFF. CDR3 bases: TGTGCCACCAGTGAGGAGTTAATGAACACTGAAGCTTTCTTT.

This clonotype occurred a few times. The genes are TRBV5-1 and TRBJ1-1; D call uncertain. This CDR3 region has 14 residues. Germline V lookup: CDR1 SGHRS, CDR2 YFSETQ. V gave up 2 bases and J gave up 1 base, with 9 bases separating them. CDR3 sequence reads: CASSFADGNTEAFF. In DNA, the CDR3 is TGCGCCAGCAGCTTCGCCGATGGGAACACTGAAGCTTTCTTT.

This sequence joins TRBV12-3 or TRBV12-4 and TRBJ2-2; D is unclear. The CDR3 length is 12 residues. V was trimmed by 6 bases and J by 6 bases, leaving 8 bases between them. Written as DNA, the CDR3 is TGTGCCAGCAGCTCCTTCCCCGGGGAGCTGTTTTTT. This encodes CASSSFPGELFF.

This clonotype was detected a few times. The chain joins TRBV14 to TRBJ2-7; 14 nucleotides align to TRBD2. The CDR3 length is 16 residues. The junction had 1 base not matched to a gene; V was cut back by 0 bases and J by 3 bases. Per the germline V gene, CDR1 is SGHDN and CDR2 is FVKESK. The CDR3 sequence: CASSQEGLAGVYEQYF. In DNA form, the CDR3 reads TGTGCCAGCAGCCAAGAGGGACTAGCGGGAGTCTACGAGCAGTACTTC.

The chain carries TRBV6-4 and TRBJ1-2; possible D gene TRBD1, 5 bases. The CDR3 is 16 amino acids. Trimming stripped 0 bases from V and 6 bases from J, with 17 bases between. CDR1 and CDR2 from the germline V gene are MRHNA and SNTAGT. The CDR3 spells CASSDSGRQFRDGYTF. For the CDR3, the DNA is TGTGCCAGCAGTGACTCCGGCCGACAGTTTAGAGATGGCTACACCTTC.

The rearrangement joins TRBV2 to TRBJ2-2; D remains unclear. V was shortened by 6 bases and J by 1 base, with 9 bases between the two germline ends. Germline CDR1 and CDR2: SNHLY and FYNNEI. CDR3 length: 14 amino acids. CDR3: CASRRQMNTGELFF. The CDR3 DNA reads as TGTGCCAGCAGGAGGCAGATGAACACCGGGGAGCTGTTTTTT.

The chain's CDR3 is CASSIRWGNTEAFF. The CDR3 DNA reads as TGTGCCAGCAGTATACGTTGGGGAAACACTGAAGCTTTCTTT. The chain combines TRBV5-4 with TRBJ1-1; D unclear. The germline V gene has CDR1 SGHNT and CDR2 YYREEE (reference sequence). The V end lost 5 bases, the J end lost 2 bases, and 13 bases lay between the germline ends. This CDR3 spans 14 amino acids.

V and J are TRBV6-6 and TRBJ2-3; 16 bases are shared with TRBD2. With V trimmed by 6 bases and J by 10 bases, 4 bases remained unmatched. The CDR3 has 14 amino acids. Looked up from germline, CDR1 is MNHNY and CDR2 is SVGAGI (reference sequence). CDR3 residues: CASSPGLAGGSQYF. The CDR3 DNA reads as TGTGCCAGCAGCCCGGGACTAGCGGGAGGGTCGCAGTATTTT.

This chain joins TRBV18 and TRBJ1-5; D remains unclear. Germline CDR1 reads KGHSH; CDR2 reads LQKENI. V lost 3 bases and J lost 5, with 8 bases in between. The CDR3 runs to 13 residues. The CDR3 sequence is CASSPLGDQPQHF. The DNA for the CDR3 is TGTGCCAGCTCACCTCTTGGAGATCAGCCCCAGCATTTT.

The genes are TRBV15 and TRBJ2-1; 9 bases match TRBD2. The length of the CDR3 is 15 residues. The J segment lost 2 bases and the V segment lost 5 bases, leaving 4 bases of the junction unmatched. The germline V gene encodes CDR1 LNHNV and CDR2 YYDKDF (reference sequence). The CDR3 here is CATSPIAGAYNEQFF. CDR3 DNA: TGTGCCACCAGCCCTATAGCGGGAGCCTACAATGAGCAGTTCTTC.

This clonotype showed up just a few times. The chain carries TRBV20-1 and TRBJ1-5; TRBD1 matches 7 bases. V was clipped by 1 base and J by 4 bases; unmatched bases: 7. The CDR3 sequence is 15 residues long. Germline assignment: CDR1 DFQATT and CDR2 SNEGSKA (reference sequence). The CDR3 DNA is TGCAGTGCTAGAGCCCCGGGACAGAGTAATCAGCCCCAGCATTTT. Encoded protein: CSARAPGQSNQPQHF.

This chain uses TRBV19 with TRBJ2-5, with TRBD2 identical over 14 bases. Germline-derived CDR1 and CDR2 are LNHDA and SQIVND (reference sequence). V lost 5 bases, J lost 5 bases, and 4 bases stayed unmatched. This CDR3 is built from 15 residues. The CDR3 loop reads CASSAGLAGVETQYF. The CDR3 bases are TGTGCCAGTAGTGCGGGACTAGCGGGAGTTGAGACCCAGTACTTC.

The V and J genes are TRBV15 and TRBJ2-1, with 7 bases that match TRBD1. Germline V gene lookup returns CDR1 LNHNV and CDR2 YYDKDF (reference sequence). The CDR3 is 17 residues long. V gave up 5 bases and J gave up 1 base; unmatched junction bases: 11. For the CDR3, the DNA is TGTGCCACCAGCGGAATCCAGGGGGTAGATTCCTACAATGAGCAGTTCTTC. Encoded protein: CATSGIQGVDSYNEQFF.

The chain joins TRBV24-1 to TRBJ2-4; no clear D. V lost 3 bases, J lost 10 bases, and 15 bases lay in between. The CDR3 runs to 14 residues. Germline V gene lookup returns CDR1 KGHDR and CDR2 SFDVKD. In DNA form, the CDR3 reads TGTGCCACCAGTGATGAGGCCGTATGGGGTATTCAGTACTTC. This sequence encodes CATSDEAVWGIQYF.

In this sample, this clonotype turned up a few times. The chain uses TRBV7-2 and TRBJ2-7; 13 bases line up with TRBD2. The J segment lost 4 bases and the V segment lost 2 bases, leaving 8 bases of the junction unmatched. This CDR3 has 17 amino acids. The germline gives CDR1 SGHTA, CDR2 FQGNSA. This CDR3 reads CASSLTRTSGGQYEQYF. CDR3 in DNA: TGTGCCAGCAGCTTAACACGGACTAGCGGGGGCCAGTACGAGCAGTACTTC.

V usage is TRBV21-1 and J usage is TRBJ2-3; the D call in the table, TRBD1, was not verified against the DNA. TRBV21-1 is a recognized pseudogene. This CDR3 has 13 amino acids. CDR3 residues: CASSKSEGATQYF. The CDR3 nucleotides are TGTGCCAGCAGCAAATCCGAAGGGGCTACGCAGTATTTT.

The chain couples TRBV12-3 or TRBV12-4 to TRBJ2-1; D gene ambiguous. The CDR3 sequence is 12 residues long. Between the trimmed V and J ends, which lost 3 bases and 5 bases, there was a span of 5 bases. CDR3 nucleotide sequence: TGTGCCAGCAGTTTTGAGGACAATGAGCAGTTCTTC. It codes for CASSFEDNEQFF.

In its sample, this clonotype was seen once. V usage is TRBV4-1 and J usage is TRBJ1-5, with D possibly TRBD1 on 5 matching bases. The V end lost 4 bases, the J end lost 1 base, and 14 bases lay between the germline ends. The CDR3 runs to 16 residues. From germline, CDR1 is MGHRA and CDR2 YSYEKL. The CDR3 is CASSLDPGGSNQPQHF. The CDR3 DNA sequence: TGCGCCAGCAGCCTGGACCCGGGGGGAAGCAATCAGCCCCAGCATTTT.

The CDR3 nucleotides are TGTGCCAGCAGCTTTCTGGGTACGGCGGGTAGCTCGCGCACAGATACGCAGTATTTT. The encoded protein is CASSFLGTAGSSRTDTQYF. V is TRBV11-3 and J is TRBJ2-3; the D gene is possibly TRBD2 (5 bases). CDR3 length equals 19 residues. Trimming removed 3 bases at V and 1 base at J, with 23 bases between. Germline V CDR1 and CDR2: SGHNT, YENEEA. Variable domain in full (rest from reference TRBV11-3 and TRBJ2-3): EAGVVQSPRYKIIEKKQPVAFWCNPISGHNTLYWYLQNLGQGPELLIRYENEEAVDDSQLPKDRFSAERLKGVDSTLKIQPAELGDSAVYLCASSFLGTAGSSRTDTQYFGPGTRLTVL.